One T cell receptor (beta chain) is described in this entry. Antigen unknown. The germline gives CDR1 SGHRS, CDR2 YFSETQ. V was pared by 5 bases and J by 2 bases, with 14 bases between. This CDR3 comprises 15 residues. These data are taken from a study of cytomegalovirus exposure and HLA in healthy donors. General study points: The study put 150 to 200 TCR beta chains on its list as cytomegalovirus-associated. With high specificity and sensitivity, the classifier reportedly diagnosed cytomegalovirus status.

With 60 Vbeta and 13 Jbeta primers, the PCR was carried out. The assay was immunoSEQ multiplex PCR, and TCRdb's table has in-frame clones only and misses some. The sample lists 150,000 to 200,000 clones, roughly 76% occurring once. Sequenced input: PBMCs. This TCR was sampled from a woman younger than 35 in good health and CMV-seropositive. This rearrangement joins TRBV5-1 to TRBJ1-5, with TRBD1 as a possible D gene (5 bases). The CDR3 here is CASRSQVGGNQPQHF. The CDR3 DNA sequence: TGCGCCAGCAGATCACAGGTGGGCGGCAATCAGCCCCAGCATTTT. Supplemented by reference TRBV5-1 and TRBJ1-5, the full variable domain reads KAGVTQTPRYLIKTRGQQVTLSCSPISGHRSVSWYQQTPGQGLQFLFEYFSETQRNKGNFPGRFSGRQFSNSRSEMNVSTLELGDSALYLCASRSQVGGNQPQHFGDGTRLSIL.